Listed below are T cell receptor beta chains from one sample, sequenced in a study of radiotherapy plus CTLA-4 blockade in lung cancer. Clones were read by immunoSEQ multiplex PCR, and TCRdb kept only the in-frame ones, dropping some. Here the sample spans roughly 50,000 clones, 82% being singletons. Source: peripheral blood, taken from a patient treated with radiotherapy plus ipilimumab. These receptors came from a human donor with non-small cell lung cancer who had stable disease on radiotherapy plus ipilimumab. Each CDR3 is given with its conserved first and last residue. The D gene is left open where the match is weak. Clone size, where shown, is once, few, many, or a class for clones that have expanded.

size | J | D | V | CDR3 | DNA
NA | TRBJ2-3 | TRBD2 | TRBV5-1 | CASSFGASGRRDTQYF | TGCGCCAGCAGCTTCGGGGCTAGCGGGAGACGAGATACGCAGTATTTT
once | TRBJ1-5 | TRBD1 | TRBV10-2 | CASSGGQGRNQPQHF | TGCGCCAGCAGTGGCGGACAGGGGAGGAATCAGCCCCAGCATTTT
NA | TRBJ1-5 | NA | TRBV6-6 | CASSYAGAEGHF | TGTGCCAGCAGTTACGCAGGGGCAGAGGGGCATTTT
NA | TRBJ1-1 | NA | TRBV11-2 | CASSTQGRENTEAFF | TGTGCCAGCAGCACTCAGGGGCGAGAAAACACTGAAGCTTTCTTT
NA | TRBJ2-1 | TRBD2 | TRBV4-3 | CASSQRTSGKIYNEQFF | TGCGCCAGCAGCCAAAGGACTAGCGGAAAGATTTACAATGAGCAGTTCTTC
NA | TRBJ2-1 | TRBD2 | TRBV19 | CASSILRSGRVGDNEQFF | TGTGCCAGTAGTATTCTCCGTAGCGGGAGGGTGGGCGACAATGAGCAGTTCTTC
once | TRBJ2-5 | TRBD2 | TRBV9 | CASSLGGGEETQYF | TGTGCCAGCAGCCTCGGGGGGGGAGAAGAGACCCAGTACTTC
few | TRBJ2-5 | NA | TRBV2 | CASSDRSRGWEEETQYF | TGTGCCAGCAGTGATAGGAGTCGGGGCTGGGAGGAAGAGACCCAGTACTTC
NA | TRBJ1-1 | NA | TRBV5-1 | CASSLGQDTEAFF | TGCGCCAGCAGCTTGGGGCAGGACACTGAAGCTTTCTTT
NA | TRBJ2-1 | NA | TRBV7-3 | CASSLSVDEQFF | TGTGCCAGCAGCTTAAGTGTCGATGAGCAGTTCTTC
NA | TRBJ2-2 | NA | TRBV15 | CATRDLQASTGELFF | TGTGCCACCAGAGACCTACAGGCGAGCACCGGGGAGCTGTTTTTT
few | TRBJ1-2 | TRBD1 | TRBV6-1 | CASSTGGNYGYTF | TGTGCCAGCAGCACAGGGGGGAACTATGGCTACACCTTC
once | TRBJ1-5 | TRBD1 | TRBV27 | CASSSDRGGQPQHF | TGTGCCAGCAGTTCGGACAGGGGAGGACAGCCCCAGCATTTT
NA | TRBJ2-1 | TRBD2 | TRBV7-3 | CASSLRPSGSFNNEQFF | TGTGCCAGCAGCTTACGGCCTAGCGGGAGCTTCAACAATGAGCAGTTCTTC
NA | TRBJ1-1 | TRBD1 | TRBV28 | CASSQTGGGGTEAFF | TGTGCCAGCAGTCAGACAGGGGGCGGGGGCACTGAAGCTTTCTTT
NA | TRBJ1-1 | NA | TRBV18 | CASSPSETQGPGLNTEAFF | TGTGCCAGCTCACCATCTGAGACTCAGGGGCCCGGGCTGAACACTGAAGCTTTCTTT
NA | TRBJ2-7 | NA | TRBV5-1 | CASSLGLRDYEQYF | TGCGCCAGCAGCTTGGGGTTGAGGGACTACGAGCAGTACTTC
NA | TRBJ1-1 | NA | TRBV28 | CASKRRTTNTEAFF | TGTGCCAGCAAAAGAAGGACTACGAACACTGAAGCTTTCTTT
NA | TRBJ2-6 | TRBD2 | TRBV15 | CATSTSALGANVLTF | TGTGCCACCAGTACTAGCGCCCTCGGGGCCAACGTCCTGACTTTC
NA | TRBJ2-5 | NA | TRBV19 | CASRGRGKETQYF | TGTGCCAGTAGGGGCCGGGGGAAAGAGACCCAGTACTTC
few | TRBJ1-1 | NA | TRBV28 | CASSFGGRGNTEAFF | TGTGCCAGCAGTTTTGGGGGCAGGGGGAACACTGAAGCTTTCTTT
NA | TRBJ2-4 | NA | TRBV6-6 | CASTMGHAKNIQYF | TGTGCCAGCACTATGGGACACGCCAAAAACATTCAGTACTTC
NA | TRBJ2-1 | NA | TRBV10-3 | CAIRGDLSYNEQFF | TGTGCCATCAGAGGGGATCTAAGCTACAATGAGCAGTTCTTC
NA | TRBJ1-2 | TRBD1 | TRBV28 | CASSLLGGQGAYYGYTF | TGTGCCAGCAGTTTATTGGGGGGACAGGGGGCCTACTATGGCTACACCTTC
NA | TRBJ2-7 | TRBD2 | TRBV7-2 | CASSPRPTSGRGGEQYF | TGTGCCAGCAGCCCCAGACCGACTAGCGGGAGGGGGGGGGAGCAGTACTTC
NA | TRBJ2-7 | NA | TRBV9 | CASSVDAGTYEQYF | TGTGCCAGCAGCGTAGATGCAGGGACCTACGAGCAGTACTTC
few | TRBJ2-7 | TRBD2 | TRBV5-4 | CASSHGGDRYEQYF | TGTGCCAGCAGTCACGGGGGGGACCGTTACGAGCAGTACTTC
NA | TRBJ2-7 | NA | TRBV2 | CASTGRGSYEQYF | TGTGCCAGCACTGGCAGGGGATCCTACGAGCAGTACTTC
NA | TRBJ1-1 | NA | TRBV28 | CASRISGTEAFF | TGTGCCAGCAGAATATCGGGGACTGAAGCTTTCTTT
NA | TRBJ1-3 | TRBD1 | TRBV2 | CASSEGTGAVGKSGNTIYF | TGTGCCAGCAGTGAGGGGACAGGGGCTGTAGGCAAGTCTGGAAACACCATATATTTT
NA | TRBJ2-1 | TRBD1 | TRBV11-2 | CASSIDREYNEQFF | TGTGCCAGCAGTATCGACAGGGAGTACAATGAGCAGTTCTTC
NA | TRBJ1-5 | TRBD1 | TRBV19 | CASKGQGAWQPQHF | TGTGCCAGTAAGGGACAGGGGGCTTGGCAGCCCCAGCATTTT
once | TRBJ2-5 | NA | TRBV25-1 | CASSESASGRETQYF | TGTGCCAGCAGTGAATCTGCGTCAGGCCGAGAGACCCAGTACTTC
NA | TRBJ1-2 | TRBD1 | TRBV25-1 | CASTGTGGGSGYTF | TGTGCCAGCACCGGGACAGGGGGCGGGAGTGGCTACACCTTC
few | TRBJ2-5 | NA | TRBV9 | CASSVDSGRGETQYF | TGTGCCAGCAGCGTAGATAGCGGTCGCGGGGAGACCCAGTACTTC
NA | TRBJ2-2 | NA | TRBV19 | CASSAGRTGELFF | TGTGCCAGTAGTGCAGGGCGCACCGGGGAGCTGTTTTTT
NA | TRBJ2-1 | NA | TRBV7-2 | CASSDTDAYGSYNEQFF | TGTGCCAGCAGTGACACGGATGCGTATGGCTCCTACAATGAGCAGTTCTTC
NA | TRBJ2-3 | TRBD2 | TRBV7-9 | CASSFRTSGTDTQYF | TGTGCCAGCAGCTTCAGGACTAGCGGGACAGATACGCAGTATTTT
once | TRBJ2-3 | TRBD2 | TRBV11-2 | CASSPRGREGRTDTQYF | TGTGCCAGCAGCCCCAGAGGGCGGGAGGGGCGCACAGATACGCAGTATTTT
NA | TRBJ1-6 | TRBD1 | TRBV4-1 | CASSRPDRVNSPLHF | TGCGCCAGCAGCCGCCCGGACAGGGTAAATTCACCCCTCCACTTT
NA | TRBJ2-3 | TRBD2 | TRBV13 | CASTSSGSGTDTQYF | TGTGCCAGCACCTCTAGCGGGAGCGGGACAGATACGCAGTATTTT
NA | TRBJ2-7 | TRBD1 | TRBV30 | CAWTRDRDEQYF | TGTGCCTGGACCCGGGACAGGGACGAGCAGTACTTC
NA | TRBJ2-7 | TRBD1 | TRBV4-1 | CASSQRDSTYEQYF | TGCGCCAGCAGCCAACGGGACAGTACCTACGAGCAGTACTTC
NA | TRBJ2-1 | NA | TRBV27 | CASSDIARNEQFF | TGTGCCAGCAGTGATATAGCGCGCAATGAGCAGTTCTTC
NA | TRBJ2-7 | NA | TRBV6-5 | CASRKQSSYEQYF | TGTGCCAGCAGAAAACAGAGCTCCTACGAGCAGTACTTC
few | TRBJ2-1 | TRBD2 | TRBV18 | CASSPRGRLPNEQFF | TGTGCCAGCTCACCACGCGGGAGGCTCCCTAATGAGCAGTTCTTC
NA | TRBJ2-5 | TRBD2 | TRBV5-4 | CASSLLAGSQETQYF | TGTGCCAGCAGCTTGCTAGCGGGAAGCCAAGAGACCCAGTACTTC
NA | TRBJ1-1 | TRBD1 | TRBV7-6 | CASSLTGTGNTEAFF | TGTGCCAGCAGCTTAACCGGGACAGGGAACACTGAAGCTTTCTTT
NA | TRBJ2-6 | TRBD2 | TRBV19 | CASSFPSGIDSGANVLTF | TGTGCCAGTAGTTTCCCTAGCGGGATTGACTCTGGGGCCAACGTCCTGACTTTC
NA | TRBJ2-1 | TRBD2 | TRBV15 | CATSRRTSRRNEQFF | TGTGCCACCAGCAGGAGGACTAGCAGGAGGAATGAGCAGTTCTTC
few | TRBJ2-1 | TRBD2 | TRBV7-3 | CASSSYRREEQEQFF | TGTGCCAGCAGCTCTTATCGGCGGGAGGAGCAAGAGCAGTTCTTC
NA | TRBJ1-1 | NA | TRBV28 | CASIINRDTIEAFF | TGTGCCAGCATTATCAACCGGGACACCATTGAAGCTTTCTTT
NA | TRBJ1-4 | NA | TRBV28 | CASSFPLPGIDEKLFF | TGTGCCAGCAGTTTTCCCCTCCCAGGGATAGATGAAAAACTGTTTTTT
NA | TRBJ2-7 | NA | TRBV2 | CASSEVTLAGTSSYEQYF | TGTGCCAGCAGTGAAGTCACGTTGGCGGGAACAAGCTCCTACGAGCAGTACTTC
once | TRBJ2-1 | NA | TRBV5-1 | CASRTRVSYNEQFF | TGCGCCAGCAGAACCCGGGTTTCCTACAATGAGCAGTTCTTC
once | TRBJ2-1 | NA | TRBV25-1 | CASSDQGPYNEQFF | TGTGCCAGCAGTGATCAGGGGCCTTACAATGAGCAGTTCTTC
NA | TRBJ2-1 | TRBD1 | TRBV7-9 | CASSLAETGGVVDEQFF | TGTGCCAGCAGCTTAGCGGAGACAGGGGGCGTTGTGGATGAGCAGTTCTTC